The 16 T cell receptor beta chains reported below all come from one sample, sequenced in a study of response to subunit inactivated influenza vaccine. TCRdb used MiXCR to reprocess the RT-PCR reads, holding one entry per CDR3 protein. This table holds over 150,000 distinct CDR3 sequences, around a tenth found once. The sample in question was non-naive T cells sorted from PBMCs, obtained on the day of vaccination. These receptors were taken from a man in his fifties who received an inactivated influenza vaccine.

Comment on this clonotype: A much larger clone lies a single base off, so this may be a read error. V gene TRBV4-3 combines with J gene TRBJ2-3; TRBD2 is a possible D gene (5 bases). This CDR3 region has 14 residues. CDR1 and CDR2 (germline): LGHNA, YSLEER. This CDR3 reads CASGQERGTDTQYF. CDR3 sequence (DNA): TGCGCCAGCGGCCAAGAGAGGGGCACAGATACGCAGTATTTT.

As for this clonotype: Since a much larger clone is just one base distant, this may be a read error. The V and J genes are TRBV3-1 and TRBJ1-6; D is unresolved. The CDR3 is 12 amino acids. Germline CDR1 reads LGHDT; CDR2 reads YNNKEL (reference sequence). The CDR3 region has the DNA TGTGCCAGCAGCCTGAGTTGGTCACACCTCCACTTT. As protein: CASSLSWSHLHF.

The V gene is TRBV20-1, the J gene TRBJ2-7, with 8 bases fitting TRBD2. The CDR3 spans 15 residues. Trimming took 0 bases from V and 6 from J; bases not matched to a gene: 10. The V gene's germline CDR1 is DFQATT and CDR2 SNEGSKA (reference sequence). The CDR3 DNA is TGCAGTGCTAGAGACGCGAGGCTAGCGGGCTTCGAGCAGTACTTC. Protein: CSARDARLAGFEQYF.

This clonotype occurred many times. This chain links TRBV5-1 with TRBJ2-4, with TRBD1 matching 10 bases. CDR3 size: 14 residues. From germline, CDR1 is SGHRS and CDR2 YFSETQ. V shed 0 bases and J 7 bases; nucleotides not matched to a gene: 1. CDR3 DNA sequence: TGCGCCAGCAGCTTGGGGACAGGGGGGAACATTCAGTACTTC. Protein sequence: CASSLGTGGNIQYF.

The rearrangement joins TRBV27 to TRBJ2-1; possibly TRBD1 for D (5 bases). The germline CDR1 and CDR2 sequences are MNHEY and SMNVEV (reference sequence). Trimming cost V 3 bases and J 0 bases, with 15 bases left between them. This CDR3 contains 17 residues. CDR3 DNA sequence: TGTGCCAGCAGTTTTCTAAGACAGACGAGCTCCTACAATGAGCAGTTCTTC. This codes for CASSFLRQTSSYNEQFF.

The rearrangement joins TRBV3-1 to TRBJ2-1; 8 bases agree with TRBD2. Unmatched junction bases numbered 9, after V lost 0 bases and J lost 8 bases. From germline, CDR1 is LGHDT and CDR2 YNNKEL (reference sequence). The CDR3 consists of 16 residues. The CDR3 DNA follows: TGTGCCAGCAGCCAAGAAGTGTCCGGGAGGGGATATGAGCAGTTCTTC. Translated, it gives CASSQEVSGRGYEQFF.

This clonotype was counted between two and nine times. This chain links TRBV7-8 with TRBJ2-1, with TRBD2 matching 11 bases. The CDR3 has 17 residues. V lost 4 bases to trimming and J lost 1 base; unmatched junction nucleotides: 6. The germline gives CDR1 SGHVS, CDR2 FQNEAQ. The CDR3: CASSSSSGGPSYNEQFF. The CDR3 nucleotides read TGTGCCAGCAGCTCCTCTAGCGGGGGGCCTTCCTACAATGAGCAGTTCTTC. Based on the CDR3 plus reference TRBV7-8 and TRBJ2-1, the full variable domain is GAGVSQSPRYKVAKRGQDVALRCDPISGHVSLFWYQQALGQGPEFLTYFQNEAQLDKSGLPSDRFFAERPEGSVSTLKIQRTQQEDSAVYLCASSSSSGGPSYNEQFFGPGTRLTVL.

Ten or more counts support this clonotype. This sequence joins TRBV4-1 and TRBJ2-2; 7 nucleotides line up with TRBD1. Per the germline V gene, CDR1 is MGHRA and CDR2 is YSYEKL. V was pared by 5 bases and J by 5 bases, with 8 bases of the junction left unmatched. This CDR3 is built from 15 residues. In DNA form, the CDR3 reads TGCGCCAGCAGCGAGACAGGGACCAGGACCGGGGAGCTGTTTTTT. This codes for CASSETGTRTGELFF.

In this sample, this clonotype turned up a few times. V and J are TRBV27 and TRBJ2-1, with D maybe TRBD2 (6 bases). The CDR3 consists of 13 residues. Trimming stripped 5 bases from V and 7 bases from J, with 12 bases between. Germline CDR1 and CDR2: MNHEY and SMNVEV (reference sequence). DNA of the CDR3: TGTGCCAGCAGTCCCCGCGGAGGGAATGAGCAGTTCTTC. Translated, it gives CASSPRGGNEQFF.

This clonotype showed up many times. The V call is TRBV6-2 or TRBV6-3, the J call TRBJ1-5; D unclear. Germline values: CDR1 MNHEY, CDR2 SVGEGT. Trimming removed 6 bases from V and 0 bases from J, with 12 bases in between. This CDR3 comprises 15 residues. The CDR3 coding sequence is TGTGCCAGCAGGCGCCCAGGCGGTAGCAATCAGCCCCAGCATTTT. Translated, it gives CASRRPGGSNQPQHF.

There are many counts of this clonotype. The chain uses TRBV4-1 and TRBJ2-5; 9 nucleotides agree with TRBD2. Losses at the gene ends were 1 base for V and 3 bases for J; bases not matched to a gene: 0. This CDR3 region has 14 residues. Germline V CDR1 and CDR2: MGHRA, YSYEKL. CDR3 nucleotides: TGCGCCAGCAGCCAAGCTAGCGGGAAAGAGACCCAGTACTTC. Its translation is CASSQASGKETQYF.

This clonotype was observed a handful of times. The chain employs TRBV13 and TRBJ1-1; unclear D gene. Germline V gene lookup returns CDR1 PRHDT and CDR2 FYEKMQ (reference sequence). The CDR3 has 14 amino acids. Trimming shortened V by 3 bases and J by 1 base, and 9 bases separated the two germline ends. In nucleotides, the CDR3 is TGTGCCAGCAGCTTCTATTCTAAGAACACTGAAGCTTTCTTT. Translating it yields CASSFYSKNTEAFF. Together with reference TRBV13 and TRBJ1-1, the CDR3 gives the full variable domain: AAGVIQSPRHLIKEKRETATLKCYPIPRHDTVYWYQQGPGQDPQFLISFYEKMQSDKGSIPDRFSAQQFSDYHSELNMSSLELGDSALYFCASSFYSKNTEAFFGQGTRLTVV.

This clonotype was detected a few times. The chain joins TRBV12-3 or TRBV12-4 to TRBJ2-2, with D possibly being TRBD1 (5 bases). The V end lost 7 bases, the J end lost 3 bases, and 15 bases lay between the germline ends. CDR3 length: 15 residues. The CDR3 nucleotides read TGTGCCAGCAAATGGTCACAGGCGTACACCGGGGAGCTGTTTTTT. Translating gives CASKWSQAYTGELFF.

This sequence joins TRBV20-1 and TRBJ2-1, with 7 positions matching TRBD2. V lost 5 bases, J lost 1 base, and 11 bases stayed unmatched. The germline V gene has CDR1 DFQATT and CDR2 SNEGSKA (reference sequence). This CDR3 contains 16 residues. The CDR3: CSAPRGRAHSYNEQFF. The CDR3 nucleotides read TGCAGTGCTCCCAGAGGGAGGGCCCATTCCTACAATGAGCAGTTCTTC.

Ten or more counts support this clonotype. The chain recombines TRBV27 with TRBJ2-2; D might be TRBD1 (5 bases). Trimming took off 6 bases at V and 0 bases at J, with 17 bases between the two ends. This CDR3 has 17 amino acids. Looked up from germline, CDR1 is MNHEY and CDR2 is SMNVEV (reference sequence). CDR3 loop: CASSPLGVSTNTGELFF. The CDR3 nucleotides are TGTGCCAGCAGCCCCCTAGGGGTCAGTACGAACACCGGGGAGCTGTTTTTT.

The chain couples TRBV20-1 to TRBJ2-2, with 14 bases aligning to TRBD2. The CDR3 spans 17 residues. CDR1 DFQATT and CDR2 SNEGSKA come from the germline V gene (reference sequence). Germline trimming cut 5 bases from V and 4 bases from J; bases unmatched to any gene: 9. DNA for the CDR3: TGCAGTGCTTTCGGACTAGCGGGAGGTCGGAGCACCGGGGAGCTGTTTTTT. Its protein product is CSAFGLAGGRSTGELFF.